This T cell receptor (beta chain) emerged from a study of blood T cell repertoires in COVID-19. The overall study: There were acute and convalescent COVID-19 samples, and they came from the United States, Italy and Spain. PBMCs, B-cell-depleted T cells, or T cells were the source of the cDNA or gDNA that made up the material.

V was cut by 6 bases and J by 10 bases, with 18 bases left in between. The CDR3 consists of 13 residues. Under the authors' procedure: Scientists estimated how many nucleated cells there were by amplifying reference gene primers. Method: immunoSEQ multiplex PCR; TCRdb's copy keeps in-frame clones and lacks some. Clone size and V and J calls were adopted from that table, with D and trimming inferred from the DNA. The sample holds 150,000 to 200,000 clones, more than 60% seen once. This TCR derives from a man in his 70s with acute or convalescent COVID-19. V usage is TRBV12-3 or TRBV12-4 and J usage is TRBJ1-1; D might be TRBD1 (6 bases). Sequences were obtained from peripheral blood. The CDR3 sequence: CASRPGHSSGAFF. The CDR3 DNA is TGTGCCAGCAGGCCGGGACACTCCTCTGGAGCTTTCTTT.